This TCR beta chain derives from a study of T cells after yellow fever vaccination. This CDR3 has 11 residues. The V gene's germline CDR1 is MNHEY and CDR2 SVGAGI. V lost 3 bases and J 13 bases, leaving 13 bases between the germline ends. It was through 5'RACE template switching that TCR cDNA was made, with a universal primer site and UMIs added. TCRdb re-derived calls from the 5' RACE reads in MiXCR, one entry per CDR3 protein. The sample has around 340,000 distinct CDR3 sequences; roughly 9.4% are singletons. Study-level results: Subsequent booster samples again held most clones from primary vaccination (roughly 95% CD4, over 80% CD8). Peak timing came faster in the weaker secondary response, day 5 versus 15. Abundant clonotypes (contaminants from the bulk population) could be present in FACS-sorted repertoires.

For this clonotype: The antigen is undetermined.

The source material was PBMCs, sampled on the day of the first yellow fever vaccination. The chain combines TRBV6-5 with TRBJ2-7; D not certain. This sequence was found in a man between 18 and 35 years old who received the YFV17D yellow fever vaccine. The CDR3 reads CASSYEGGEYF. CDR3 DNA: TGTGCCAGCAGTTATGAAGGTGGTGAATACTTC.